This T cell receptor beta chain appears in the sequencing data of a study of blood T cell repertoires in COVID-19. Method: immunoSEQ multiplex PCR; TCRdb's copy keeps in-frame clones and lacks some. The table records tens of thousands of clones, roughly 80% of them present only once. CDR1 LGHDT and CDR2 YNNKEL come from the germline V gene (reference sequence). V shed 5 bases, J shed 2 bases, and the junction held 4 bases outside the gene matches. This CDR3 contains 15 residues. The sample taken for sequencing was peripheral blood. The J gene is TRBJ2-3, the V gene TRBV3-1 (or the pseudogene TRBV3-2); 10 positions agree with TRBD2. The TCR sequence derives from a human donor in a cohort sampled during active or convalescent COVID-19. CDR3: CASSNSGGHTDTQYF. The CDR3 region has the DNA TGTGCCAGCAGCAATAGCGGGGGGCACACAGATACGCAGTATTTT.